Listed below are T cell receptor beta chains from one sample, sequenced in a study of OX40 agonist ivuxolimab in advanced cancers. Measured with immunoSEQ multiplex PCR; TCRdb has only the in-frame clones, and not every one. The sample yields 36,000 or so clones, about 78% seen once. Source: CD4+ or CD8+ T cells sorted from blood, taken in a trial of the OX40 agonist ivuxolimab. Receptors originate from an adult with an advanced solid tumor such as melanoma, head and neck, liver or kidney cancer. The CDR3 runs from the conserved cysteine through the conserved F or W. The D gene is left open where the match is weak. Only some rows state a clone size, as once, few, many or a class for expanded clones.

j_call,clone_size,v_call,d_call,cdr3_nt,cdr3_aa
TRBJ2-7,once,TRBV5-5,TRBD2,TGTGCCAGCAGCTCGGGACTAGCTTACTACGAGCAGTACTTC,CASSSGLAYYEQYF
TRBJ2-5,.,TRBV28,TRBD2,TGTGCCAGCAGTTTGGGGAGCGGGATGCAAGAGACCCAGTACTTC,CASSLGSGMQETQYF
TRBJ1-2,.,TRBV6-6,.,TGTGCCAGCAGTCCCGGGACGTCTGGGGTCTATGGCTACACCTTC,CASSPGTSGVYGYTF
TRBJ2-3,.,TRBV27,TRBD2,TGTGCCAGCAGCCCCCTGGCGGGAGTCACAGATACGCAGTATTTT,CASSPLAGVTDTQYF
TRBJ1-6,.,TRBV9,.,TGTGCCAGCAGCCATGACGGGGATAATTCACCCCTCCACTTT,CASSHDGDNSPLHF
TRBJ2-3,few,TRBV27,.,TGTGCCAGCAGTTTAGCATTTGACCCCACCGGAGATACGCAGTATTTT,CASSLAFDPTGDTQYF
TRBJ2-5,.,TRBV28,.,TGTGCCAGCAGTTTCTCCGGGACCCAGTACTTC,CASSFSGTQYF
TRBJ2-7,.,TRBV2,.,TGTGCCAGCAGTGGGGGATCCGGAAGCTCCTACGAGCAGTACTTC,CASSGGSGSSYEQYF
TRBJ2-5,.,TRBV6-5,.,TGTGCCAGCAGTTACTCGATGGGGTTTCCGACCGAGACCCAGTACTTC,CASSYSMGFPTETQYF
TRBJ2-7,.,TRBV5-1,.,TGCGCCAGCAGCGCGTCCTACGAGCAGTACTTC,CASSASYEQYF
TRBJ2-3,.,TRBV6-5,.,TGTGCCAGCAGCCCAGACAGTTACACAGATACGCAGTATTTT,CASSPDSYTDTQYF
TRBJ2-7,.,TRBV6-6,.,TGTGCCAGCAGTTATCCTACGGGGAGGTATCACGAGCAGTACTTC,CASSYPTGRYHEQYF
TRBJ2-7,.,TRBV5-1,TRBD2,TGCGCCAGCAGCTTGGGTAGCGGGATCTACGAGCAGTACTTC,CASSLGSGIYEQYF
TRBJ2-7,.,TRBV7-9,.,TGTGCCAGCAGCTTTCTCCTCACCCCATACGAGCAGTACTTC,CASSFLLTPYEQYF
TRBJ1-1,.,TRBV29-1,.,TGCAGCGTTGAAGAGCGGTCCTACGCAGACATGAACACTGAAGCTTTCTTT,CSVEERSYADMNTEAFF
TRBJ2-7,.,TRBV2,TRBD1,TGTGCCAGCAGGGAAGGGACAGCTTACGAGCAGTACTTC,CASREGTAYEQYF
TRBJ2-3,.,TRBV28,.,TGTGCCAGCAGTTTCTCTTCGGGATCCTACGCAACTAGCACAGATACGCAGTATTTT,CASSFSSGSYATSTDTQYF
TRBJ2-1,.,TRBV12-5,.,TGTGCTAGTGGTTTGAGCGGCTACAATGAGCAGTTCTTC,CASGLSGYNEQFF
TRBJ2-1,.,TRBV6-6,TRBD2,TGTGCCAGCAGTTACTCAACTAGCGGGGAGTACAATGAGCAGTTCTTC,CASSYSTSGEYNEQFF
TRBJ1-4,.,TRBV29-1,.,TGCAGCGTTGAATTAGATAATGAAAAACTGTTTTTT,CSVELDNEKLFF
TRBJ1-4,.,TRBV9,.,TGTGCCAGCAGCGTAGGTGGGACTGGAGGCGAAAAACTGTTTTTT,CASSVGGTGGEKLFF
TRBJ1-5,.,TRBV6-4,.,TGTGCCAGCAGAGCTCCGGGACCCCTGGGGCAGCCCCAGCATTTT,CASRAPGPLGQPQHF
TRBJ2-7,medium-sized,TRBV6-1,.,TGTGCCAGCAGTGAATTCGTACAGGGTTACCACGAGCAGTACTTC,CASSEFVQGYHEQYF
TRBJ2-3,.,TRBV7-9,.,TGTGCCAGCAGCACACAGAGCACAGATACGCAGTATTTT,CASSTQSTDTQYF
TRBJ1-1,.,TRBV25-1,.,TGTGCCAGCAGTGAATTGGGGAACACTGAAGCTTTCTTT,CASSELGNTEAFF
TRBJ2-1,.,TRBV28,.,TGTGCCAGCAGTTTAAACGGGAATGAGCAGTTCTTC,CASSLNGNEQFF
TRBJ2-3,.,TRBV2,.,TGTGCCAGCAGTGGTAATGGCGGGACAGATACGCAGTATTTT,CASSGNGGTDTQYF
TRBJ2-3,.,TRBV4-2,.,TGTGCCAGCAGCCAAGTCACGACAGCCCGCACAGATACGCAGTATTTT,CASSQVTTARTDTQYF